This TCR beta chain is from a study of T-cell reconstitution after alpha-beta-depleted transplantation in children. CDR1 and CDR2 (germline): DFQATT, SNEGSKA (reference sequence). Trimming cost V 3 bases and J 4 bases, with 15 bases left between them. The CDR3 contains 14 residues. For TCRbeta, the library was prepared with unique molecular identifiers. TCRdb re-derived calls from the PCR reads in MiXCR, one entry per CDR3 protein. The repertoire holds about 610,000 distinct CDR3 sequences, with 10% to 13% as singletons. This sequence originates from a human donor who donated a stem cell graft to a child with acute myeloid leukemia. The sequencing used PBMCs from the stem cell graft donor, collected from the stem cell graft. The genes are TRBV20-1 and TRBJ1-1; a weak D match, TRBD1 (5 bases). CDR3 sequence (DNA): TGCAGTGCTAGCGCCAACTGGAGGGGCACTGAAGCTTTCTTT. Translating gives CSASANWRGTEAFF.